Below, one T cell receptor (beta chain) is given with its context. Its antigen is not identified. Pregnant or lactating patients were excluded, as were those with uncontrolled infection or other autoimmune disease. This specimen belongs to a study of T cells in Graves' hyperthyroidism and ophthalmopathy. As for the study in general: Before treatment of any kind, peripheral blood was taken at initial diagnosis. Whole-study findings and limits: Blood also contained most expanded thyroid clonotypes above 0.001. Median prediction lead before ophthalmopathy onset was 6.5 months with the model.

RNA transcripts gave rise to amplified TCR beta CDR3 regions. First-round RT-PCR of the TCR CDR3 relied on the HTBI primer set. Each CDR3 protein gets one entry after TCRdb re-called the multiplex PCR reads with MiXCR. The sample lists roughly 500,000 distinct CDR3 sequences, around a fifth seen once, with under 55% in the top ten. CDR3 length equals 15 residues. Looked up from germline, CDR1 is SGHRS and CDR2 is YFSETQ. V lost 4 bases and J lost 2, with 12 bases in between. The sequence was collected from a woman in her 70s with Graves' ophthalmopathy. This sequence joins TRBV5-1 and TRBJ2-2, with D tentatively TRBD1 (6 bases). The sequencing input was blood. The CDR3: CASSGTPDNTGELFF. The DNA of the CDR3 is TGCGCCAGCAGCGGGACACCCGATAACACCGGGGAGCTGTTTTTT.